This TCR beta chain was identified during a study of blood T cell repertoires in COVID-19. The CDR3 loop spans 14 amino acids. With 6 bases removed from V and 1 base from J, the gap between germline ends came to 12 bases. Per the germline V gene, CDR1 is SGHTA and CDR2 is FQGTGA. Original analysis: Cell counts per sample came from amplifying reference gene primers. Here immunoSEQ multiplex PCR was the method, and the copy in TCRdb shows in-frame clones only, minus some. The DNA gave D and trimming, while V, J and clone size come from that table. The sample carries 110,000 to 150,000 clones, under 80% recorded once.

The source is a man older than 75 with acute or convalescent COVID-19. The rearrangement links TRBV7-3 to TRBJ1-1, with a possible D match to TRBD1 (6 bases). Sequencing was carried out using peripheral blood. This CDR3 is CASSSTGSNTEAFF. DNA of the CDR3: TGTGCCAGCAGTTCCACAGGGTCGAACACTGAAGCTTTCTTT.